These 18 T cell receptor beta chains originate from one sample sequenced in a study. TCRdb passed the 5' RACE reads through MiXCR, listing each CDR3 protein once. This table has about 40,000 distinct CDR3 sequences, about 20% appearing once. Sequenced sample: naive CD4+ T cells sorted from a lymph node. The subset is: naive CD4+ T cells, CD4+CD45RA+CD25-. The source of these receptors is a female donor with breast cancer.

The V and J genes are TRBV7-9 and TRBJ1-4, with 7 nucleotides matching TRBD1. The CDR3 runs 15 residues. V lost 3 bases to trimming and J lost 7 bases; unmatched junction nucleotides: 8. Germline assignment: CDR1 SEHNR and CDR2 FQNEAQ (reference sequence). CDR3 in DNA: TGTGCCAGCAGCTTCGACGGGACAGCTACTGAAAAACTGTTTTTT. Amino acid sequence: CASSFDGTATEKLFF.

This chain connects TRBV9 to TRBJ2-6; D gene unclear. Trimming removed 0 bases at V and 10 bases at J, with 5 bases between. CDR1 and CDR2 from the germline V gene are SGDLS and YYNGEE. The CDR3 is 12 amino acids. CDR3 loop: CASSVEGNVLTF. In DNA, the CDR3 is TGTGCCAGCAGCGTAGAAGGGAACGTCCTGACTTTC.

The J gene is TRBJ2-3, the V gene TRBV29-1; 11 nucleotides align to TRBD2. Losses at the gene ends were 6 bases for V and 0 bases for J; bases not matched to a gene: 8. Germline V CDR1 and CDR2: SQVTM, ANQGSEA. CDR3 length: 16 residues. The CDR3 DNA reads as TGCAGCGTGCAGGGACTAGCGGAAATTAGCACAGATACGCAGTATTTT. Amino acid sequence: CSVQGLAEISTDTQYF.

This clonotype occurred a few times. The rearrangement joins TRBV5-1 to TRBJ1-1, with D possibly being TRBD1 (5 bases). Looked up from germline, CDR1 is SGHRS and CDR2 is YFSETQ. V lost 4 bases to trimming and J lost 7 bases, with 11 bases between them. The CDR3 sequence is 12 residues long. The CDR3 nucleotides read TGCGCCAGCAGCCCGGCGGGGCGTGAAGCTTTCTTT. Amino acids: CASSPAGREAFF.

V gene TRBV20-1 combines with J gene TRBJ2-5; D call uncertain. Germline assignment: CDR1 DFQATT and CDR2 SNEGSKA (reference sequence). The CDR3 sequence is 10 residues long. V was cut by 6 bases and J by 8 bases, with 10 bases left in between. CDR3 protein: CSAALDTQYF. For the CDR3, the DNA is TGCAGTGCCGCCCTTGATACCCAGTACTTC.

The gene calls are TRBV7-8 and TRBJ2-7, with D possibly TRBD1 on 5 matching bases. Trimming shortened V by 5 bases and J by 6 bases, and 17 bases separated the two germline ends. The germline V gene encodes CDR1 SGHVS and CDR2 FQNEAQ. This CDR3 contains 14 residues. CDR3 sequence reads: CASSVGDEGAEQYF. In DNA form, the CDR3 reads TGTGCCAGCAGCGTCGGTGATGAAGGGGCCGAGCAGTACTTC.

This clonotype came up many times. The rearrangement uses TRBV29-1 and TRBJ2-1; the D is unclear. CDR1 and CDR2 from the germline V gene are SQVTM and ANQGSEA. The CDR3 sequence is 12 residues long. The V and J ends lost 6 bases and 10 bases respectively, with 16 bases between them. CDR3 in amino acids: CSVGFVRTEQFF. For the CDR3, the DNA is TGCAGCGTCGGTTTTGTTCGGACCGAGCAGTTCTTC.

This clonotype was counted many times. This sequence joins TRBV6-5 and TRBJ2-7; D remains ambiguous. CDR1 is MNHEY and CDR2 is SVGAGI in the germline V gene. With 5 bases removed from V and 5 bases from J, the gap between germline ends came to 16 bases. The CDR3 extends over 14 amino acids. CDR3 nucleotide sequence: TGTGCCAGCAGTCGAGACGGGTTATACCACGAGCAGTACTTC. This translates into CASSRDGLYHEQYF.

With regard to this clonotype: Its ends do not fully match the called genes, so a read error is possible. The chain uses TRBV12-3 or TRBV12-4 and TRBJ1-1; D remains ambiguous. CDR3 length equals 16 residues. Here the CDR3 DNA reads TGTGCCAGCAGCTTAGAAACCTCTGGCAAGAACACTGAAGCTTTCTTT. Translation: CASSLETSGKNTEAFF.

This clonotype appeared many times. The chain employs TRBV28 and TRBJ1-2; a weak D match, TRBD1 (6 bases). The CDR3 is made up of 13 amino acids. The germline CDR1 and CDR2 sequences are MDHEN and SYDVKM. V dropped 6 bases and J dropped 5 bases, with 13 bases sitting between them. Written as DNA, the CDR3 is TGTGCCAGCAGAAATCAGGACAGTTATGGCTACACCTTC. Protein product: CASRNQDSYGYTF.

This clonotype was counted many times. This chain joins TRBV5-5 and TRBJ2-7; perhaps TRBD1 as D (6 bases). V was trimmed by 2 bases and J by 2 bases, leaving 8 bases between them. The CDR3 length is 13 residues. The germline V gene has CDR1 SGHKS and CDR2 YYEKEE (reference sequence). The CDR3 region is CASSLQGTYEQYF. DNA of the CDR3: TGTGCCAGCAGCTTACAGGGAACCTACGAGCAGTACTTC.

V gene TRBV12-3 or TRBV12-4 combines with J gene TRBJ2-3; 13 bases align to TRBD2. The trim removed 5 bases at V and 6 bases at J, leaving 8 bases unmatched. The CDR3 has 16 amino acids. CDR3 sequence reads: CASSLRTSGSSDTQYF. The CDR3 coding sequence is TGTGCCAGCAGTCTTAGGACTAGCGGGAGTTCGGATACGCAGTATTTT.

Concerning this clonotype: Since no conserved phenylalanine or tryptophan closes the CDR3, a read error is the likely cause. The chain has TRBV7-9 and TRBJ2-5; maybe TRBD1 (6 bases). V lost 5 bases and J 7 bases, leaving 17 bases between the germline ends. The CDR3 contains 14 residues. Germline CDR1 SEHNR, CDR2 FQNEAQ (reference sequence). The CDR3 region has the DNA TGTGCCAGCAGCATCGTACAGGGCCCGGGGACCCAGTACCTC. Amino acids: CASSIVQGPGTQYL.

This clonotype has more than one count but fewer than ten. This chain links TRBV6-6 with TRBJ1-1; 7 nucleotides line up with TRBD1. The germline CDR1 and CDR2 sequences are MNHNY and SVGAGI (reference sequence). V trimming: 6 bases; J trimming: 7 bases; junction bases outside the gene matches: 8. The CDR3 totals 13 residues. This CDR3 reads CASSRIRDSEAFF. The CDR3, as DNA: TGTGCCAGCAGCCGGATTAGGGACAGTGAAGCTTTCTTT.

This clonotype has more than one count but fewer than ten. The V call is TRBV7-3, the J call TRBJ2-2; TRBD2 might be the D (6 bases). The CDR3 length is 16 residues. Germline V gene lookup returns CDR1 SGHTA and CDR2 FQGTGA. Trimming took 1 base from V and 2 from J, leaving 11 bases between them. The CDR3 DNA sequence: TGTGCCAGCAGCTTAATCGGGAGACCCAACACCGGGGAGCTGTTTTTT. Its protein is CASSLIGRPNTGELFF.

This clonotype was observed many times. The genes are TRBV6-1 and TRBJ1-1, with D possibly TRBD1 on 5 matching bases. This CDR3 has 13 residues. Germline V lookup: CDR1 MNHNS, CDR2 SASEGT. Trimming left V 1 base short and J 10 bases short, with 13 bases between. In nucleotides, the CDR3 is TGTGCCAGCAGTGAAGTCTTTTCGGGGGTAGCTTTCTTT. Translated, it gives CASSEVFSGVAFF.

This clonotype was detected ten times or more. J is TRBJ1-1 and V is TRBV5-1, with unresolved D. The V gene's germline CDR1 is SGHRS and CDR2 YFSETQ. The CDR3 is 14 residues long. The V end lost 0 bases, the J end lost 1 base, and 7 bases lay between the germline ends. The CDR3: CASSLDGGNTEAFF. CDR3 bases: TGCGCCAGCAGCTTGGATGGCGGGAACACTGAAGCTTTCTTT.

This clonotype was recorded many times. The V call is TRBV6-5, the J call TRBJ1-4, with 8 positions matching TRBD1. The CDR3 consists of 15 residues. CDR1 is MNHEY and CDR2 is SVGAGI in the germline V gene. Losses at the gene ends were 7 bases for V and 2 bases for J; bases not matched to a gene: 6. In DNA, the CDR3 is TGTGCCAGCAAAAAGTCAGGGGGCACTAATGAAAAACTGTTTTTT. This codes for CASKKSGGTNEKLFF.